The 28 T cell receptor beta chains presented below share a single source sample, sequenced in a study of T cells in Graves' hyperthyroidism and ophthalmopathy (dated by TCRdb to between 2018 and 2020). Library creation used multiplex PCR. The sample was run on an Illumina HiSeq 2000. TCR beta CDR3 regions were amplified from RNA transcripts. The first round of RT-PCR for the TCR CDR3 was performed with the HTBI primer set and the Qiagen OneStep RT-PCR kit. The public reads were reanalyzed by TCRdb: fastp trimming at Q25, MiXCR alignment, in-frame beta chains only. Merged by CDR3 protein, the rows form single entries marked with the most common genes and DNA. The sample records 530,000 or so distinct CDR3 sequences, around a quarter of which are singletons. Clones ranked in the top ten supply 10% to 12% of the sample. The sequenced sample was blood. The source is a woman in her twenties or thirties with Graves' ophthalmopathy.

This clonotype was seen many times. V and J are TRBV14 and TRBJ1-1; no clear D gene. The CDR3 runs to 18 residues. Trimming stripped 6 bases from V and 0 bases from J, with 23 bases between. Germline values: CDR1 SGHDN, CDR2 FVKESK. CDR3 residues: CASRRTWGRVHMNTEAFF. CDR3 in DNA: TGTGCCAGCAGACGCACATGGGGTCGTGTGCACATGAACACTGAAGCTTTCTTT.

V and J are TRBV6-1 and TRBJ2-7; D gene ambiguous. Germline values: CDR1 MNHNS, CDR2 SASEGT. Between the trimmed V and J ends, which lost 2 bases and 5 bases, there was a span of 7 bases. The CDR3 contains 12 residues. The CDR3 nucleotides are TGTGCCAGCAGTGAAAGAGGAAACGAGCAGTACTTC. Amino acid sequence: CASSERGNEQYF.

This sequence joins TRBV11-2 and TRBJ2-2; no firm D call. Germline loops: CDR1 SGHAT, CDR2 FQNNGV. With 2 bases removed from V and 0 bases from J, the gap between germline ends came to 7 bases. This CDR3 is built from 15 residues. Written as DNA, the CDR3 is TGTGCCAGCAGCTTACGGCAGACGAACACCGGGGAGCTGTTTTTT. Translated, it gives CASSLRQTNTGELFF.

For this clonotype: A much larger clone sits a single nucleotide away, making a read error possible. V and J are TRBV7-8 and TRBJ2-5, with 10 bases identical to TRBD2. The CDR3 covers 15 residues. Germline CDR1 SGHVS, CDR2 FQNEAQ. The CDR3 is CASSLDSLAGVSHYF. CDR3 bases: TGTGCCAGCAGCTTAGATTCGCTAGCGGGGGTATCCCACTACTTC.

This clonotype was seen repeatedly, ten times or more. J is TRBJ2-7 and V is TRBV12-3 or TRBV12-4; possibly TRBD1 or TRBD2 for D (5 bases each). The ends were cut back, 5 bases at V and 2 bases at J, with 13 bases in the middle. There are 14 residues in the CDR3. This CDR3 is CASSPPGRTYEQYF. The CDR3, as DNA: TGTGCCAGCAGTCCTCCGGGACGGACCTACGAGCAGTACTTC.

This clonotype was recorded at least ten times. The J gene is TRBJ2-7, the V gene TRBV6-2 or TRBV6-3; D is perhaps TRBD2 (5 bases). Germline V gene sequence: CDR1 MNHEY, CDR2 SVGEGT. V gave up 7 bases and J gave up 0 bases, with 10 bases separating them. This CDR3 has 13 amino acids. CDR3 DNA sequence: TGTGCCAGCACCCCGGGATCCTCCTACGAGCAGTACTTC. Translation: CASTPGSSYEQYF.

This clonotype turned up a few times. J is TRBJ2-5 and V is TRBV6-2 or TRBV6-3; 8 positions match TRBD1. V lost 5 bases and J lost 2; bases outside the gene matches: 10. This CDR3 has 16 amino acids. In germline, CDR1 is MNHEY, CDR2 SVGEGT. CDR3 sequence: CASSTAGGRGQETQYF. The CDR3 nucleotides read TGTGCCAGCAGTACCGCAGGGGGCCGTGGGCAAGAGACCCAGTACTTC.

CDR3 sequence: CASSYSPQDTEAFF. DNA of the CDR3: TGTGCCAGCAGTTACTCGCCGCAGGATACTGAAGCTTTCTTT. V usage is TRBV6-5 and J usage is TRBJ1-1; no clear D gene. The CDR3 is 14 residues long. Germline V gene data show CDR1 as MNHEY and CDR2 as SVGAGI. V shed 0 bases and J shed 5 bases, with 10 bases lying between them.

This clonotype occurred many times. This chain links TRBV6-5 with TRBJ1-2, with D unresolved. The germline V and J ends were trimmed by 4 bases and 3 bases, with 9 bases remaining between them. The CDR3 extends over 13 amino acids. The germline gives CDR1 MNHEY, CDR2 SVGAGI. Here the CDR3 reads CASSSHGDYGYTF. DNA of the CDR3: TGTGCCAGCAGTTCCCACGGGGACTATGGCTACACCTTC.

The chain uses TRBV6-2 or TRBV6-3 and TRBJ1-5; D unclear. The germline CDR1 and CDR2 sequences are MNHEY and SVGEGT. The CDR3 spans 14 residues. The V and J ends lost 8 bases and 3 bases respectively, with 14 bases between them. In DNA form, the CDR3 reads TGTGCCAGCGTTCCCGGAGGAAACAATCAGCCCCAGCATTTT. Residues: CASVPGGNNQPQHF.

Comment on this clonotype: Mismatch with germline at one junction end may stem from a read error. The CDR3 reads CASSVPLGVLVYGYRF. The DNA for the CDR3 is TGTGCCAGCAGTGTGCCACTGGGGGTATTGGTCTATGGCTACAGGTTC. The gene calls are TRBV6-1 and TRBJ1-2; a possible D gene is TRBD1 (5 bases). CDR1 and CDR2 from the germline V gene are MNHNS and SASEGT. The length of the CDR3 is 16 residues.

This clonotype was detected many times. This chain uses TRBV20-1 with TRBJ2-7, with D maybe TRBD2 (5 bases). The V gene's germline CDR1 is DFQATT and CDR2 SNEGSKA (reference sequence). This CDR3 spans 13 amino acids. V lost 0 bases, J lost 4 bases, and 10 bases lay in between. CDR3 protein: CSARDEGGYEQYF. For the CDR3, the DNA is TGCAGTGCTAGAGACGAGGGCGGGTACGAGCAGTACTTC.

The chain couples TRBV5-6 to TRBJ1-6; 9 bases line up with TRBD1. Germline CDR1 is SGHDT and CDR2 is YYEEEE. The V gene end was trimmed by 1 base and the J gene end by 10 bases; junction bases not matched to a gene: 3. The CDR3 contains 14 residues. Here the CDR3 reads CASSLRTGDSPLHF. CDR3 nucleotide sequence: TGTGCCAGCAGCTTGCGGACAGGGGACTCACCCCTCCACTTT.

This clonotype was found many times. The V gene is TRBV28, the J gene TRBJ2-7; no definite D call. Germline-derived CDR1 and CDR2 are MDHEN and SYDVKM. V lost 2 bases to trimming and J lost 5 bases, with 7 bases between them. The CDR3 spans 12 residues. For the CDR3, the DNA is TGTGCCAGCAGTTTAGTGGGTGACGAGCAGTACTTC. This translates into CASSLVGDEQYF. Based on the CDR3 plus reference TRBV28 and TRBJ2-7, the full variable domain is DVKVTQSSRYLVKRTGEKVFLECVQDMDHENMFWYRQDPGLGLRLIYFSYDVKMKEKGDIPEGYSVSREKKERFSLILESASTNQTSMYLCASSLVGDEQYFGPGTRLTVT.

This clonotype was detected only a few times. A much larger clone differs by one base, so this may be a read error. The CDR3 does not close with the conserved phenylalanine or tryptophan, likely indicating a read error. V gene TRBV2 combines with J gene TRBJ2-7; 9 bases are shared with TRBD1. J lost 3 bases, V lost 7 bases, and 10 bases had no gene match. Germline V CDR1 and CDR2: SNHLY, FYNNEI. This CDR3 is built from 15 residues. In DNA form, the CDR3 reads TGTGCCAGCAAGGAAGGGGTGGGACAGGGCTACGAGCAGTACTTG. It is translated as CASKEGVGQGYEQYL.

This clonotype was recorded at least ten times. The chain has TRBV27 and TRBJ1-5; D is undetermined. The CDR3 is made up of 14 amino acids. Per the germline V gene, CDR1 is MNHEY and CDR2 is SMNVEV (reference sequence). Trimming took 4 bases from V and 0 from J, leaving 7 bases between them. The CDR3 loop reads CASSWAHSNQPQHF. The CDR3 nucleotides are TGTGCCAGCAGTTGGGCACATAGCAATCAGCCCCAGCATTTT.

This clonotype was recorded at least ten times. The J gene is TRBJ1-2, the V gene TRBV6-5; no firm D call. Trimming removed 8 bases at V and 4 bases at J, with 8 bases between. The CDR3 spans 11 residues. Germline values: CDR1 MNHEY, CDR2 SVGAGI. CDR3 protein: CASVGSYGYTF. The CDR3 nucleotides are TGTGCCAGCGTCGGAAGCTATGGCTACACCTTC.

A note on this clonotype: One end of the junction varies from germline; a read error may be responsible. The chain carries TRBV19 and TRBJ1-1, with no clear D. The CDR3 is 14 residues long. Germline V gene lookup returns CDR1 LNHDA and CDR2 SQIVND (reference sequence). The CDR3 bases are TGTGCCAGTAGTAATGGAGATTTGTACACTGACGCTTTCTTT. Protein sequence: CASSNGDLYTDAFF.

This clonotype was seen many times. The chain employs TRBV29-1 and TRBJ2-2; D might be TRBD2 (6 bases). The CDR3 totals 14 residues. Trimming pared 3 bases from V and 4 bases from J, leaving 12 bases between. Germline CDR1 and CDR2: SQVTM and ANQGSEA. The CDR3 loop is CSVDRVGGTGELFF. CDR3 in DNA: TGCAGCGTTGACCGCGTGGGGGGCACCGGGGAGCTGTTTTTT.

This clonotype has a single count. The chain couples TRBV7-2 to TRBJ1-6; D unresolved. Germline CDR1 and CDR2: SGHTA and FQGNSA. V lost 3 bases to trimming and J lost 7 bases, with 7 bases between them. CDR3 size: 13 residues. The CDR3: CASSFTRNSPLHF. The CDR3 DNA follows: TGTGCCAGCAGCTTCACAAGAAATTCACCCCTCCACTTT.

This clonotype was seen many times. The chain is built from TRBV13 and TRBJ2-5, with TRBD2 matching over 11 bases. The CDR3 length is 14 residues. The germline CDR1 and CDR2 sequences are PRHDT and FYEKMQ (reference sequence). V gave up 8 bases and J gave up 5 bases; unmatched junction bases: 7. The CDR3: CASGSSGGPETQYF. The CDR3 DNA follows: TGTGCCAGCGGATCTAGCGGGGGGCCCGAGACCCAGTACTTC. The full variable domain, its missing parts supplied by reference TRBV13 and TRBJ2-5, is AAGVIQSPRHLIKEKRETATLKCYPIPRHDTVYWYQQGPGQDPQFLISFYEKMQSDKGSIPDRFSAQQFSDYHSELNMSSLELGDSALYFCASGSSGGPETQYFGPGTRLLVL.

The chain joins TRBV9 to TRBJ2-5, with D perhaps assigned TRBD1 or TRBD2 (6 bases each). The CDR3 sequence is 15 residues long. CDR1 is SGDLS and CDR2 is YYNGEE in the germline V gene. V lost 0 bases, J lost 3 bases, and 12 bases lay in between. CDR3 sequence (DNA): TGTGCCAGCAGCGTAGGAGGGGGGCGGGAAGAGACCCAGTACTTC. Translating gives CASSVGGGREETQYF.

CDR3 region: CASRKTGYAYEQYF. The CDR3 DNA reads TGTGCCAGCAGGAAGACAGGCTATGCCTACGAGCAGTACTTC. This chain uses TRBV3-1 with TRBJ2-7; perhaps TRBD1 as D (6 bases). The ends were cut back, 6 bases at V and 2 bases at J, with 14 bases in the middle. Germline loops: CDR1 LGHDT, CDR2 YNNKEL (reference sequence). CDR3 length equals 14 residues.

This chain connects TRBV28 to TRBJ1-2, with D perhaps TRBD1 (6 bases). Germline CDR1 reads MDHEN; CDR2 reads SYDVKM. V gave up 3 bases and J gave up 8 bases, with 19 bases separating them. The CDR3 contains 15 residues. CDR3: CASSLRGANPWGYTF. The CDR3 nucleotides are TGTGCCAGCAGTTTGAGGGGGGCAAACCCGTGGGGCTACACCTTC.

This chain links TRBV6-4 with TRBJ2-7, with 12 bases fitting TRBD2. J was trimmed by 3 bases and V by 4 bases; bases with no gene match: 1. This CDR3 has 14 amino acids. Germline-derived CDR1 and CDR2 are MRHNA and SNTAGT. Here the CDR3 reads CASSVGLAGYEQYF. CDR3 nucleotide sequence: TGTGCCAGCAGTGTGGGACTAGCGGGCTACGAGCAGTACTTC.

This clonotype was seen just once. The chain joins TRBV5-1 to TRBJ2-7, with TRBD2 matching 11 bases. The trim removed 4 bases at V and 3 bases at J, leaving 9 bases unmatched. The CDR3 runs to 16 residues. The germline V gene encodes CDR1 SGHRS and CDR2 YFSETQ. CDR3 bases: TGCGCCAGCAGCCCGGCAACAACTAGCGGGGGCTACGAGCAGTACTTC. Its translation is CASSPATTSGGYEQYF.

This clonotype showed up many times. The gene calls are TRBV6-2 or TRBV6-3 and TRBJ2-4; D is undetermined. Germline V CDR1 and CDR2: MNHEY, SVGEGT. V dropped 5 bases and J dropped 0 bases, with 11 bases sitting between them. The CDR3 extends over 15 amino acids. As DNA, the CDR3 is TGTGCCAGCAGTACTCCTCTCCTAGCCAAAAACATTCAGTACTTC. Residues: CASSTPLLAKNIQYF.

This clonotype was detected many times. V and J are TRBV5-6 and TRBJ1-5; TRBD1 aligns across 7 bases. The CDR3 has 13 amino acids. CDR1 and CDR2 (germline): SGHDT, YYEEEE. The J segment lost 6 bases and the V segment lost 1 base, leaving 1 base of the junction unmatched. CDR3 loop: CASSLQGGQPQHF. In DNA form, the CDR3 reads TGTGCCAGCAGCTTGCAGGGGGGTCAGCCCCAGCATTTT.